The rows below give T cell receptor beta chains drawn from one sample of a study of T-cell memory formation after mild COVID-19. TCRdb used MiXCR to reprocess the 5' RACE reads, holding one entry per CDR3 protein. The sample shows tens of thousands of distinct CDR3 sequences, 6.6% of them seen only once. Sequenced: PBMCs or a T cell subset sorted from them (not recorded which). The source is an adult who had mild COVID-19 (a few samples of this study predate the infection). Cell type and time point are not known. The CDR3 runs from the conserved cysteine through the conserved F or W. D genes are given only for firm matches. Each size is once, few, many or a size class.

TRBJ2-4 TRBV5-1 few TRBD2 CASSAYPGLAGVLAKNIQYF TGCGCCAGCAGCGCATACCCGGGACTAGCGGGAGTCCTGGCCAAAAACATTCAGTACTTC
TRBJ1-1 TRBV24-1 few . CATSDRASNTEAFF TGTGCCACCAGCGATCGGGCTTCGAACACTGAAGCTTTCTTT
TRBJ1-2 TRBV7-2 many TRBD1 CASSLGGTVTGGYTF TGTGCCAGCAGCTTAGGAGGGACAGTAACGGGTGGCTACACCTTC
TRBJ2-2 TRBV7-3 few TRBD1 CASGQGGRELFF TGTGCCAGCGGACAGGGGGGTAGGGAGCTGTTTTTT
TRBJ2-2 TRBV19 few . CASSISPNTGELFF TGTGCCAGTAGTATATCTCCCAACACCGGGGAGCTGTTTTTT
TRBJ2-5 TRBV19 few . CASSIGRGVNLETQYF TGTGCCAGTAGTATTGGGAGGGGGGTTAATCTTGAGACCCAGTACTTC
TRBJ2-5 TRBV20-1 many . CSARFTGGSGFGETQYF TGCAGTGCCCGCTTTACGGGGGGCTCGGGTTTCGGAGAGACCCAGTACTTC
TRBJ2-5 TRBV7-9 many . CASSYAGQQETQYF TGTGCCAGCAGCTATGCGGGACAACAAGAGACCCAGTACTTC
TRBJ2-5 TRBV9 many . CASSPGSLPLQETQYF TGTGCCAGCAGCCCAGGGTCTCTCCCCCTTCAAGAGACCCAGTACTTC
TRBJ2-7 TRBV3-1 few TRBD2 CASSQGDYLAQYF TGTGCCAGCAGCCAGGGGGACTACTTGGCACAGTACTTC